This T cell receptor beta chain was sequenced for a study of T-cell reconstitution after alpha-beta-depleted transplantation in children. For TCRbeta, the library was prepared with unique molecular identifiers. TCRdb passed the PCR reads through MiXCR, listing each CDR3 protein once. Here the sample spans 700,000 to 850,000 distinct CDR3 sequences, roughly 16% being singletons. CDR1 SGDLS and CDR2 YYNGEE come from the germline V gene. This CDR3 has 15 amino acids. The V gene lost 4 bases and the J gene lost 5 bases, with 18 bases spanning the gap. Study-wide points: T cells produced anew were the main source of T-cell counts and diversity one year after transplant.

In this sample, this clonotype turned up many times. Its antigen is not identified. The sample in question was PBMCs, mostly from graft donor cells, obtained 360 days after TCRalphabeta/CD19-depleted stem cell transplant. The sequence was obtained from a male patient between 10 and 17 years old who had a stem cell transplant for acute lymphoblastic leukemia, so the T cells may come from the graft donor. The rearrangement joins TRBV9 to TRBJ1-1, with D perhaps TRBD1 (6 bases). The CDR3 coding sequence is TGTGCCAGCAGCTTTGAGCCGGCAGGGGATACTGAAGCTTTCTTT. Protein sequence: CASSFEPAGDTEAFF.